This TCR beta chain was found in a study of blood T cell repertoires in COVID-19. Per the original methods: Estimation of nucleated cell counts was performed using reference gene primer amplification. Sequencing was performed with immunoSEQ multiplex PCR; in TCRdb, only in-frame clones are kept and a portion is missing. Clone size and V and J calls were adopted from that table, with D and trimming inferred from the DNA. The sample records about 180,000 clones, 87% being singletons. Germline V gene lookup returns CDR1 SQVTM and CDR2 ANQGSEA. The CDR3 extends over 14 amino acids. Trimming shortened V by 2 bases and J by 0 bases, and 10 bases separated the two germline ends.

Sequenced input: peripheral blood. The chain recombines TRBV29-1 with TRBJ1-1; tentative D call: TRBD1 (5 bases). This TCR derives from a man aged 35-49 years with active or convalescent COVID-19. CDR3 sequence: CSVERQLMNTEAFF. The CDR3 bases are TGCAGCGTTGAACGACAGCTAATGAACACTGAAGCTTTCTTT.